Detailed here is one TCR beta chain. This entry is derived from a study of blood T cell repertoires in COVID-19. This table comes from immunoSEQ multiplex PCR, and its TCRdb copy is limited to in-frame clones, with some not included. The repertoire holds approximately 24,000 clones, with roughly 94% as singletons. From germline, CDR1 is MDHEN and CDR2 SYDVKM. The CDR3 totals 15 residues. Germline trimming cut 4 bases from V and 7 bases from J; bases unmatched to any gene: 10. The receptor comes from a woman in her 50s with active COVID-19. Sequenced: peripheral blood. The chain combines TRBV28 with TRBJ1-1, with 9 positions matching TRBD1. The CDR3 nucleotides are TGTGCCAGCAGTTCCGGGACAGGGCTTAGGGGTGAAGCTTTCTTT. Its translation: CASSSGTGLRGEAFF.